Below are 29 T cell receptor beta chains sequenced from a single sample in a study of Ad26.COV2.S vaccination and SARS-CoV-2 variants. Sample treatment: about 20 received Ad26.COV2.S at low or high dose, single or two shots; about 5 received placebo; per-sample allocation not given. Sampling was performed 63 days after the first vaccine or placebo injection. Assay: immunoSEQ multiplex PCR; the TCRdb copy retains only in-frame clones and omits some. The repertoire holds 300,000 to 350,000 clones, roughly 89% seen once, with approximately 4.5% in the top ten. Material: peripheral blood, obtained in a trial of Ad26.COV2.S vaccine versus placebo. These receptors all come from a person aged 18-60 years who received the Ad26.COV2.S COVID-19 vaccine or a placebo.

J is TRBJ1-5 and V is TRBV12-5; 7 nucleotides align to TRBD1. The CDR3 spans 16 residues. Germline V gives CDR1 LGHNT, CDR2 FRNRAP. V lost 1 base to trimming and J lost 7 bases; unmatched junction nucleotides: 10. CDR3 protein: CASGLGRGARGQPQHF. CDR3 nucleotides: TGTGCTAGTGGTTTGGGCAGGGGGGCCCGGGGGCAGCCCCAGCATTTT.

The chain has TRBV4-1 and TRBJ1-2, with D tentatively TRBD1 (6 bases). The CDR3 runs to 17 residues. Per the germline V gene, CDR1 is MGHRA and CDR2 is YSYEKL. V was cut by 5 bases and J by 2 bases, with 21 bases left in between. This CDR3 reads CASSNIRDTLKNYGYTF. DNA for the CDR3: TGCGCCAGCAGCAACATTCGGGACACCTTAAAAAACTATGGCTACACCTTC.

The chain couples TRBV18 to TRBJ1-2; 7 bases are shared with TRBD1. V lost 6 bases, J lost 7 bases, and 8 bases stayed unmatched. Germline V lookup: CDR1 KGHSH, CDR2 LQKENI. The CDR3 covers 13 residues. CDR3 nucleotides: TGTGCCAGCTCCCCGGACAGGCTAAGTGGCTACACCTTC. This encodes CASSPDRLSGYTF.

CDR3 DNA sequence: TGCAGCGTTGAAGATCAGTCCTACGAGCAGTACTTC. This sequence encodes CSVEDQSYEQYF. The chain uses TRBV29-1 and TRBJ2-7; D not resolved. The CDR3 extends over 12 amino acids. Germline CDR1 reads SQVTM; CDR2 reads ANQGSEA. V was shortened by 0 bases and J by 1 base, with 4 bases between the two germline ends.

The chain employs TRBV24-1 and TRBJ2-7; 10 nucleotides line up with TRBD1. Germline V CDR1 and CDR2: KGHDR, SFDVKD. J was trimmed by 3 bases and V by 4 bases; bases with no gene match: 5. This CDR3 comprises 15 residues. CDR3 in amino acids: CATSDPGTGDYEQYF. In nucleotides, the CDR3 is TGTGCCACCAGTGACCCCGGGACAGGGGACTACGAGCAGTACTTC.

The gene calls are TRBV9 and TRBJ1-1; 7 bases are a match to TRBD1. With V trimmed by 3 bases and J by 7 bases, 6 bases remained unmatched. The CDR3 runs to 13 residues. Germline values: CDR1 SGDLS, CDR2 YYNGEE. CDR3 DNA: TGTGCCAGCAGCGCTCACAGGGGTAGTGAAGCTTTCTTT. Translating gives CASSAHRGSEAFF.

The rearrangement links TRBV18 to TRBJ2-4, with 7 bases aligning to TRBD2. The germline V gene has CDR1 KGHSH and CDR2 LQKENI. The CDR3 extends over 13 amino acids. The junction had 2 bases not matched to a gene; V was cut back by 2 bases and J by 7 bases. CDR3 nucleotide sequence: TGTGCCAGCTCACCAAGGCGGGAGAACATTCAGTACTTC. It translates to CASSPRRENIQYF.

This sequence joins TRBV7-2 and TRBJ2-5, with a tentative D call TRBD1 (5 bases). The ends were cut back, 3 bases at V and 0 bases at J, with 8 bases in the middle. CDR3 length equals 14 residues. Per germline, CDR1 SGHTA and CDR2 FQGNSA. CDR3 residues: CASSFNRYQETQYF. The DNA for the CDR3 is TGTGCCAGCAGCTTCAACAGGTACCAAGAGACCCAGTACTTC. Full variable domain (remainder filled in from reference TRBV7-2 and TRBJ2-5): GAGVSQSPSNKVTEKGKDVELRCDPISGHTALYWYRQSLGQGLEFLIYFQGNSAPDKSGLPSDRFSAERTGGSVSTLTIQRTQQEDSAVYLCASSFNRYQETQYFGPGTRLLVL.

This chain connects TRBV29-1 to TRBJ1-1; the D is unclear. From germline, CDR1 is SQVTM and CDR2 ANQGSEA. Between the trimmed V and J ends, which lost 4 bases and 1 base, there was a span of 10 bases. CDR3 size: 13 residues. CDR3 in DNA: TGCAGCGTTGTTGAACAGACGAACACTGAAGCTTTCTTT. Residues: CSVVEQTNTEAFF. Filled out from reference TRBV29-1 and TRBJ1-1, the complete variable domain reads SAVISQKPSRDICQRGTSLTIQCQVDSQVTMMFWYRQQPGQSLTLIATANQGSEATYESGFVIDKFPISRPNLTFSTLTVSNMSPEDSSIYLCSVVEQTNTEAFFGQGTRLTVV.

The chain employs TRBV25-1 and TRBJ1-1; D uncertain. CDR3 length: 15 residues. Germline CDR1 reads MGHDK; CDR2 reads SYGVNS. Trimming removed 2 bases at V and 1 base at J, with 11 bases between. CDR3 sequence: CASSEVGEGNTEAFF. In nucleotides, the CDR3 is TGTGCCAGCAGTGAAGTCGGGGAGGGGAACACTGAAGCTTTCTTT.

The CDR3 loop is CSARDYNEQFF. The CDR3, as DNA: TGCAGTGCTAGAGATTACAATGAGCAGTTCTTC. The chain carries TRBV20-1 and TRBJ2-1; unclear D gene. The V gene's germline CDR1 is DFQATT and CDR2 SNEGSKA (reference sequence). This CDR3 is 11 amino acids long. V was trimmed by 0 bases and J by 4 bases, leaving 1 base between them.

This clone was counted at least ten times. The V and J genes are TRBV21-1 and TRBJ1-1. TRBV21-1 is given as a pseudogene. This CDR3 is 16 amino acids long. CDR3 protein: CASSTRHPGMNTEAFF. DNA of the CDR3: TGTGCCAGCAGCACTCGGCATCCCGGGATGAACACTGAAGCTTTCTTT.

The chain uses TRBV9 and TRBJ2-1, with TRBD1 matching over 8 bases. Trimming at V came to 2 bases and at J to 4 bases, leaving 5 bases not matched to a gene. The CDR3 contains 15 residues. Germline V gene lookup returns CDR1 SGDLS and CDR2 YYNGEE. The CDR3 nucleotides are TGTGCCAGCAGCGTCCGGACAGGGATTTACAATGAGCAGTTCTTC. Amino acids: CASSVRTGIYNEQFF. The variable domain in full, completed from reference TRBV9 and TRBJ2-1, reads DSGVTQTPKHLITATGQRVTLRCSPRSGDLSVYWYQQSLDQGLQFLIQYYNGEERAKGNILERFSAQQFPDLHSELNLSSLELGDSALYFCASSVRTGIYNEQFFGPGTRLTVL.

V usage is TRBV7-2 and J usage is TRBJ2-5; 14 bases are a match to TRBD2. Germline V CDR1 and CDR2: SGHTA, FQGNSA. Trimming at V came to 5 bases and at J to 5 bases, leaving 16 bases not matched to a gene. The CDR3 totals 19 residues. The CDR3 sequence: CASSRPEKTSGGAGETQYF. DNA for the CDR3: TGTGCCAGCAGCCGCCCTGAGAAGACTAGCGGGGGGGCCGGGGAGACCCAGTACTTC.

This CDR3 reads CASMSTRQRAETQYF. The DNA of the CDR3 is TGTGCCAGCATGTCGACTCGACAGAGGGCAGAGACCCAGTACTTC. The rearrangement joins TRBV2 to TRBJ2-5, with D possibly called TRBD1 or TRBD2 (5 bases each). CDR1 is SNHLY, CDR2 FYNNEI, per germline. Trimming stripped 7 bases from V and 4 bases from J, with 19 bases between. The CDR3 sequence is 15 residues long.

A single count supports this clone. CDR3 protein: CASSSPLNTEAFF. CDR3 in DNA: TGTGCCAGCAGCTCCCCGTTGAACACTGAAGCTTTCTTT. This chain links TRBV5-4 with TRBJ1-1; D uncertain. The V end was cut by 3 bases, the J end by 0 bases, with 6 bases between. There are 13 residues in the CDR3. Germline V gene sequence: CDR1 SGHNT, CDR2 YYREEE (reference sequence).

J is TRBJ2-1 and V is TRBV11-3; 7 nucleotides align to TRBD1. The CDR3 totals 15 residues. The V gene's germline CDR1 is SGHNT and CDR2 YENEEA. Losses at the gene ends were 4 bases for V and 7 bases for J; bases not matched to a gene: 10. CDR3 DNA: TGTGCCAGCAGCTCGAGTCCGGACAGGAGGAATGAGCAGTTCTTC. It translates to CASSSSPDRRNEQFF.

The rearrangement joins TRBV15 to TRBJ2-3; D gene unclear. The V end lost 0 bases, the J end lost 4 bases, and 5 bases lay between the germline ends. CDR3 length equals 13 residues. The V gene's germline CDR1 is LNHNV and CDR2 YYDKDF (reference sequence). The chain's CDR3 is CATSRDIADTQYF. The CDR3 DNA sequence: TGTGCCACCAGCAGAGATATCGCAGATACGCAGTATTTT.

The V call is TRBV11-2, the J call TRBJ1-5, with TRBD1 as a possible D gene (6 bases). Trimming pared 2 bases from V and 7 bases from J, leaving 15 bases between. Germline V lookup: CDR1 SGHAT, CDR2 FQNNGV. This CDR3 comprises 15 residues. CDR3 loop: CASSLSSGARQPQHF. The CDR3 DNA sequence: TGTGCCAGCAGCTTAAGTTCGGGGGCACGCCAGCCCCAGCATTTT. Drawing the rest from reference TRBV11-2 and TRBJ1-5, the complete variable domain is EAGVAQSPRYKIIEKRQSVAFWCNPISGHATLYWYQQILGQGPKLLIQFQNNGVVDDSQLPKDRFSAERLKGVDSTLKIQPAKLEDSAVYLCASSLSSGARQPQHFGDGTRLSIL.

The chain employs TRBV24-1 and TRBJ1-5; perhaps TRBD1 as D (5 bases). Germline assignment: CDR1 KGHDR and CDR2 SFDVKD. This CDR3 has 14 residues. V lost 4 bases, J lost 5 bases, and 11 bases lay in between. The CDR3 spells CATSEEGSYQPQHF. CDR3 bases: TGTGCCACCAGTGAAGAGGGGTCATATCAGCCCCAGCATTTT.

The chain combines TRBV4-1 with TRBJ1-4; D uncertain. With 0 bases removed from V and 4 bases from J, the gap between germline ends came to 12 bases. Germline V gene lookup returns CDR1 MGHRA and CDR2 YSYEKL. This CDR3 region has 16 residues. The CDR3 here is CASSQDGQAGNEKLFF. The CDR3, as DNA: TGCGCCAGCAGCCAAGATGGGCAGGCGGGTAATGAAAAACTGTTTTTT.

The rearrangement links TRBV4-1 to TRBJ2-6; D gene uncertain. The CDR3 has 15 residues. The V end was cut by 4 bases, the J end by 0 bases, with 7 bases between. Germline CDR1 and CDR2: MGHRA and YSYEKL. This CDR3 is CASSPWHSGANVLTF. The CDR3 DNA sequence: TGCGCCAGCAGCCCCTGGCACTCTGGGGCCAACGTCCTGACTTTC.

CDR3 region: CSARGGSGDTEAFF. The CDR3 DNA is TGCAGCGCGCGAGGAGGGTCGGGGGACACTGAAGCTTTCTTT. This chain uses TRBV29-1 with TRBJ1-1, with D perhaps matching TRBD1 (5 bases). In germline, CDR1 is SQVTM, CDR2 ANQGSEA. The CDR3 covers 14 residues. Trimming shortened V by 7 bases and J by 3 bases, and 18 bases separated the two germline ends.

The chain carries TRBV4-3 and TRBJ1-6; D unclear. The CDR3 length is 14 residues. The V end was cut by 1 base, the J end by 10 bases, with 11 bases between. Germline V lookup: CDR1 LGHNA, CDR2 YSLEER. As DNA, the CDR3 is TGCGCCAGCAGCCAAGGCAGGTTTGAATCACCCCTCCACTTT. It specifies CASSQGRFESPLHF.

This clone was found a few times. The V and J genes are TRBV3-1 (or the pseudogene TRBV3-2) and TRBJ1-1; D not resolved. Germline V lookup: CDR1 LGHDT, CDR2 YNNKEL (reference sequence). The CDR3 contains 13 residues. Trimming took off 4 bases at V and 0 bases at J, with 6 bases between the two ends. CDR3: CASSLGMNTEAFF. Written as DNA, the CDR3 is TGTGCCAGCAGCCTAGGCATGAACACTGAAGCTTTCTTT.

The V gene is TRBV7-2, the J gene TRBJ2-3, with no clear D. The V end lost 5 bases, the J end lost 1 base, and 10 bases lay between the germline ends. The germline gives CDR1 SGHTA, CDR2 FQGNSA. The CDR3 runs 14 residues. The CDR3 DNA reads TGTGCCAGCAGCCTGACTGATGGCACAGATACGCAGTATTTT. The encoded protein is CASSLTDGTDTQYF. Supplemented by reference TRBV7-2 and TRBJ2-3, the full variable domain reads GAGVSQSPSNKVTEKGKDVELRCDPISGHTALYWYRQSLGQGLEFLIYFQGNSAPDKSGLPSDRFSAERTGGSVSTLTIQRTQQEDSAVYLCASSLTDGTDTQYFGPGTRLTVL.

The chain links TRBV28 to TRBJ1-4, with D hard to call. Trimming left V 7 bases short and J 2 bases short, with 5 bases between. CDR1 is MDHEN, CDR2 SYDVKM, per germline. The CDR3 consists of 12 residues. CDR3 residues: CASNPTNEKLFF. As DNA, the CDR3 is TGTGCCAGCAATCCTACTAATGAAAAACTGTTTTTT. Variable domain in full (rest from reference TRBV28 and TRBJ1-4): DVKVTQSSRYLVKRTGEKVFLECVQDMDHENMFWYRQDPGLGLRLIYFSYDVKMKEKGDIPEGYSVSREKKERFSLILESASTNQTSMYLCASNPTNEKLFFGSGTQLSVL.

This chain joins TRBV29-1 and TRBJ1-1; D gene uncertain. Germline V gene sequence: CDR1 SQVTM, CDR2 ANQGSEA. V was clipped by 1 base and J by 5 bases, with 11 bases between them. The length of the CDR3 is 13 residues. The CDR3 loop is CSVEGSRRTEAFF. The CDR3 DNA reads TGCAGCGTTGAAGGGTCCAGGAGGACTGAAGCTTTCTTT.

This chain uses TRBV19 with TRBJ2-1, with TRBD1 matching 9 bases. CDR1 LNHDA and CDR2 SQIVND come from the germline V gene (reference sequence). The V segment lost 6 bases and the J segment 10 bases; nucleotides outside the gene matches: 10. This CDR3 comprises 14 residues. The CDR3 DNA is TGTGCCAGTAGGGAGACAGGGGGGATAAGAGAGCAGTTCTTC. Translated, it gives CASRETGGIREQFF.